The clone carrying this T cell receptor beta chain was seen many times. Its antigen is currently unknown. TCRdb itself ran the 5' RACE reads through MiXCR, one entry per CDR3 protein. The sample has about 290,000 distinct CDR3 sequences, roughly 15% seen once. The sample originates from a study of T-cell memory formation after mild COVID-19. Germline CDR1 is SGHTA and CDR2 is FQGTGA. The CDR3 sequence is 13 residues long. Trimming cost V 4 bases and J 2 bases, with 8 bases left between them. Study results and limitations: Researchers report contracting CD4+ clones mostly in CM and EM, with CD8+ clones in EMRA. Researchers could not confirm that second-wave clones peaking on day 37 targeted SARS-CoV-2.

This chain uses TRBV7-3 with TRBJ2-5; D gene uncertain. Sequences were obtained from PBMCs or a T cell subset sorted from them (not recorded which). The receptor was derived from a man aged 18-30 years who had mild COVID-19 (a few samples of this study predate the infection). Cell type and time point are not known. The CDR3 spells CASSSDGQETQYF. The DNA of the CDR3 is TGTGCCAGCAGCTCGGACGGGCAAGAGACCCAGTACTTC.